This is a list of T cell receptor beta chains from one sample in a study of blood T cell repertoires in COVID-19. Using immunoSEQ multiplex PCR, the repertoire was profiled, and TCRdb retains in-frame clones only, with some absent. The sample yields 330,000 or so clones, approximately 87% seen once. Material for sequencing was PBMCs or T cells enriched from blood (not recorded which). The source is a man aged 35 to 55 in a cohort exposed to, infected with or recovered from COVID-19 (not recorded which). Both conserved end residues are part of each CDR3. The order of the fields is clone size, D gene, J gene, V gene, CDR3 protein, CDR3 DNA. The D gene is left open where the match is weak. Clone sizes are given selectively: once, few, many, or a class where the clone is expanded.

abundance: few
d_gene: TRBD1
j_gene: TRBJ2-7
v_gene: TRBV5-4
CDR3aa: CASNTNPPDRGLYEQYF
CDR3nt: TGTGCCAGCAACACAAACCCCCCGGACAGGGGGCTCTACGAGCAGTACTTC

abundance: few
d_gene: TRBD2
j_gene: TRBJ2-7
v_gene: TRBV19
CDR3aa: CASSSGSSYEQYF
CDR3nt: TGTGCCAGTAGTAGCGGGAGCTCCTACGAGCAGTACTTC

abundance: once
d_gene: .
j_gene: TRBJ1-2
v_gene: TRBV7-2
CDR3aa: CASSLAAQGSGPYGYTF
CDR3nt: TGTGCCAGCAGCTTAGCAGCCCAGGGGTCGGGACCGTATGGCTACACCTTC

abundance: .
d_gene: .
j_gene: TRBJ1-3
v_gene: TRBV7-6
CDR3aa: CASSSLPSSGNTIYF
CDR3nt: TGTGCCAGCAGCTCCCTTCCGAGCTCTGGAAACACCATATATTTT

abundance: .
d_gene: .
j_gene: TRBJ2-3
v_gene: TRBV29-1
CDR3aa: CSAQLAAADTQYF
CDR3nt: TGCAGCGCACAACTAGCCGCCGCAGATACGCAGTATTTT

abundance: .
d_gene: TRBD1
j_gene: TRBJ2-7
v_gene: TRBV18
CDR3aa: CASTSQDRQSSYEQYF
CDR3nt: TGTGCCAGCACGTCGCAGGACAGGCAGAGCTCCTACGAGCAGTACTTC

abundance: once
d_gene: TRBD2
j_gene: TRBJ2-1
v_gene: TRBV7-9
CDR3aa: CASSTRLEVAGGHEQFF
CDR3nt: TGTGCCAGCAGCACGCGACTTGAGGTAGCGGGAGGGCATGAGCAGTTCTTC

abundance: few
d_gene: .
j_gene: TRBJ1-5
v_gene: TRBV10-3
CDR3aa: CAISENGNSNQPQHF
CDR3nt: TGTGCCATCAGTGAGAACGGTAATAGCAATCAGCCCCAGCATTTT

abundance: .
d_gene: TRBD2
j_gene: TRBJ2-1
v_gene: TRBV24-1
CDR3aa: CATSDLVAGGPNEQFF
CDR3nt: TGTGCCACCAGTGATTTGGTCGCGGGAGGGCCGAATGAGCAGTTCTTC

abundance: once
d_gene: .
j_gene: TRBJ2-3
v_gene: TRBV6-5
CDR3aa: CASSSLGTDTQYF
CDR3nt: TGTGCCAGCAGTTCGTTAGGCACAGATACGCAGTATTTT

abundance: .
d_gene: TRBD2
j_gene: TRBJ2-1
v_gene: TRBV7-9
CDR3aa: CASSWAGLAGVEQFF
CDR3nt: TGTGCCAGCAGCTGGGCGGGACTAGCGGGAGTAGAGCAGTTCTTC

abundance: .
d_gene: TRBD1
j_gene: TRBJ1-2
v_gene: TRBV19
CDR3aa: CATTPQGARGYTF
CDR3nt: TGTGCCACTACACCCCAGGGGGCGCGGGGCTACACCTTC

abundance: .
d_gene: TRBD2
j_gene: TRBJ2-2
v_gene: TRBV6-5
CDR3aa: CASTPGLANTGELFF
CDR3nt: TGTGCCAGCACTCCCGGACTAGCGAACACCGGGGAGCTGTTTTTT

abundance: .
d_gene: TRBD1
j_gene: TRBJ1-6
v_gene: TRBV7-9
CDR3aa: CASSSRQGQNSPLHF
CDR3nt: TGTGCCAGCAGCTCCCGACAGGGGCAGAATTCACCCCTCCACTTT

abundance: once
d_gene: .
j_gene: TRBJ2-1
v_gene: TRBV7-9
CDR3aa: CASSNMNNEQFF
CDR3nt: TGTGCCAGCAGCAACATGAACAATGAGCAGTTCTTC

abundance: .
d_gene: TRBD2
j_gene: TRBJ2-1
v_gene: TRBV7-3
CDR3aa: CASSSTSGPYNEQFF
CDR3nt: TGTGCCAGCAGCTCCACTAGCGGGCCTTACAATGAGCAGTTCTTC

abundance: .
d_gene: .
j_gene: TRBJ1-5
v_gene: TRBV2
CDR3aa: CASSARGEGGQPQHF
CDR3nt: TGTGCCAGCAGTGCCAGGGGTGAGGGTGGTCAGCCCCAGCATTTT

abundance: .
d_gene: TRBD2
j_gene: TRBJ2-5
v_gene: TRBV5-1
CDR3aa: CASSAGTSVHQTQYF
CDR3nt: TGCGCCAGCAGCGCCGGGACTAGCGTCCATCAGACCCAGTACTTC

abundance: .
d_gene: .
j_gene: TRBJ1-6
v_gene: TRBV11-2
CDR3aa: CASSLDRGSPLHF
CDR3nt: TGTGCCAGCAGCTTAGATAGGGGTTCACCCCTCCACTTT

abundance: .
d_gene: TRBD1
j_gene: TRBJ2-1
v_gene: TRBV7-2
CDR3aa: CASSTSGTGAYNEQFF
CDR3nt: TGTGCCAGCAGCACATCCGGGACAGGGGCATACAATGAGCAGTTCTTC

abundance: .
d_gene: TRBD2
j_gene: TRBJ2-1
v_gene: TRBV3-1/TRBV3-2
CDR3aa: CASSRTSGRNEQFF
CDR3nt: TGTGCCAGCAGCCGGACTAGCGGGAGGAATGAGCAGTTCTTC

abundance: .
d_gene: TRBD1
j_gene: TRBJ2-7
v_gene: TRBV7-3
CDR3aa: CASSQGGTGGYEQYF
CDR3nt: TGTGCCAGCAGCCAAGGAGGGACAGGGGGCTACGAGCAGTACTTC

abundance: once
d_gene: .
j_gene: TRBJ2-7
v_gene: TRBV5-1
CDR3aa: CASRAPAQGTHEQYF
CDR3nt: TGCGCCAGCAGGGCCCCGGCGCAGGGGACCCACGAGCAGTACTTC